This T cell receptor (beta chain) derives from a study of cytomegalovirus exposure and HLA in healthy donors. Comment on this clone: Its antigen is unknown.

The CDR3 consists of 16 residues. Trimming stripped 1 base from V and 8 bases from J, with 18 bases between. Germline CDR1 LNHDA, CDR2 SQIVND (reference sequence). Study-level findings and limits: Reports showed the classifier diagnosing cytomegalovirus status with high specificity and sensitivity. Analyzed later, most CMV-associated TCR beta chains appeared HLA-restricted.

The PCR contained 60 Vbeta and 13 Jbeta primers. Some clones are missing from TCRdb's copy, which holds only in-frame ones; the method was immunoSEQ multiplex PCR. The sample records 150,000 to 200,000 clones, 80% being singletons. The receptor was derived from a boy under 18 in good health and CMV-seronegative. The chain recombines TRBV19 with TRBJ2-1, with a tentative D call TRBD1 (8 bases). The sequenced sample was PBMCs. CDR3 bases: TGTGCCAGTAGTATAGCCGGGAGGCAGGGGGCCCATGAGCAGTTCTTC. Its translation is CASSIAGRQGAHEQFF.